Listed below are T cell receptor beta chains from one sample, sequenced in a study of blood T cell repertoires in COVID-19. The method was immunoSEQ multiplex PCR; TCRdb's version includes in-frame clones alone and lacks a portion of them. The sample holds 80,000 or so clones; 88% are singletons and the top ten take around 9%. The sample consisted of peripheral blood. Receptors originate from a human donor in a cohort sampled during active COVID-19. CDR3s include the opening cysteine and the closing phenylalanine or tryptophan. Each record gives: V gene, clone size, D gene, J gene, CDR3 DNA, CDR3 protein. A D gene is named only where the DNA matches it firmly. The size entry is marked missing in some rows and otherwise reads once, few, many or a size class.

V: TRBV7-8
size: -
D: TRBD1
J: TRBJ2-7
DNA: TGTGCCAGCAATGGGGCCGCCTCAGGGGGCGAGCAGTACTTC
CDR3: CASNGAASGGEQYF

V: TRBV19
size: -
D: TRBD1
J: TRBJ1-3
DNA: TGTGCCAGCATACAGGGGATTGGAGGAAACACCATATATTTT
CDR3: CASIQGIGGNTIYF

V: TRBV7-8
size: -
D: TRBD2
J: TRBJ2-2
DNA: TGTGCCAGCAGCTTCTCTAGCGGGGAGAACACCGGGGAGCTGTTTTTT
CDR3: CASSFSSGENTGELFF

V: TRBV5-6
size: -
D: TRBD1
J: TRBJ1-2
DNA: TGTGCCAGCAGCTCACAGGGGCAAGTGGGCTACACCTTC
CDR3: CASSSQGQVGYTF

V: TRBV12-3/TRBV12-4
size: -
D: -
J: TRBJ1-4
DNA: TGTGCCGGGCGGGGAGAAAGCGAAAAACTGTTTTTT
CDR3: CAGRGESEKLFF

V: TRBV19
size: -
D: -
J: TRBJ2-5
DNA: TGTGCCAGTAGCGGGGTCTCCGGGCGGGGCCAAGAGACCCAGTACTTC
CDR3: CASSGVSGRGQETQYF

V: TRBV19
size: -
D: TRBD2
J: TRBJ2-7
DNA: TGTGCCAGTAGTATAATCCCCGCGAGCGGGAACACCCTGGAGCAGTACTTC
CDR3: CASSIIPASGNTLEQYF

V: TRBV7-6
size: -
D: -
J: TRBJ2-3
DNA: TGTGCCAGCAGTTCGACTGAGAGCAGCACAGATACGCAGTATTTT
CDR3: CASSSTESSTDTQYF

V: TRBV5-1
size: once
D: TRBD1
J: TRBJ2-1
DNA: TGCGCCAGCAGCCCGAGAAGAACAGGGGGCTTGACTGATGAGCAGTTCTTC
CDR3: CASSPRRTGGLTDEQFF

V: TRBV9
size: -
D: TRBD1
J: TRBJ1-1
DNA: TGTGCCAGCAGCCCACGACAGGGAACGAACACTGAAGCTTTCTTT
CDR3: CASSPRQGTNTEAFF

V: TRBV5-8
size: -
D: -
J: TRBJ2-3
DNA: TGTGCCAGCAGCTTGGTCAGGGGCTCCCAGTATTTT
CDR3: CASSLVRGSQYF

V: TRBV19
size: few
D: -
J: TRBJ2-7
DNA: TGTGCCAGTAGCCGAGACTACGAGCAGTACTTC
CDR3: CASSRDYEQYF

V: TRBV16
size: once
D: TRBD2
J: TRBJ2-1
DNA: TGTGCCAGCAGCCAACCCTCCCAACTAGCGGGGGGGCCATCGGAGCAGTTCTTC
CDR3: CASSQPSQLAGGPSEQFF

V: TRBV7-9
size: -
D: TRBD1
J: TRBJ1-5
DNA: TGTGCCAGCAGCTTCCAGGGGACAGGGAGCAATCAGCCCCAGCATTTT
CDR3: CASSFQGTGSNQPQHF

V: TRBV5-1
size: -
D: TRBD1
J: TRBJ2-5
DNA: TGCGCCAGCAGCTTAATACAGGGGTCGAAGACCCAGTACTTC
CDR3: CASSLIQGSKTQYF

V: TRBV5-1
size: -
D: TRBD1
J: TRBJ2-7
DNA: TGCGCCAGCCGACAGGGGCGCCAATCCTACGAGCAGTACTTC
CDR3: CASRQGRQSYEQYF

V: TRBV3-1/TRBV3-2
size: -
D: -
J: TRBJ2-7
DNA: TGTGCCAGCAGCCAAGATTCCCGGCCGGGGGAGCAGTACTTC
CDR3: CASSQDSRPGEQYF

V: TRBV27
size: -
D: TRBD2
J: TRBJ2-1
DNA: TGTGCCAGCAGTTGGGCAGCGGGAGCTGGGGAGCAGTTCTTC
CDR3: CASSWAAGAGEQFF

V: TRBV2
size: once
D: -
J: TRBJ1-2
DNA: TGTGCCAGCAGCCGAGAGATGAGTGGCTACACCTTC
CDR3: CASSREMSGYTF

V: TRBV19
size: once
D: -
J: TRBJ1-5
DNA: TGTGCCAGTAGTAACAGGGAAAGCAATCAGCCCCAGCATTTT
CDR3: CASSNRESNQPQHF

V: TRBV5-5
size: -
D: -
J: TRBJ2-1
DNA: TGTGCCAGCAGCTTAGGAGGGGAGCAGTTCTTC
CDR3: CASSLGGEQFF

V: TRBV7-9
size: few
D: TRBD1
J: TRBJ1-2
DNA: TGTGCCAGCACTCTGACAGGGTCTGGCTACACCTTC
CDR3: CASTLTGSGYTF

V: TRBV6-4
size: -
D: TRBD2
J: TRBJ2-3
DNA: TGTGCCAGCAGTGGGGGGACTAGCGGGGGCACAGATACGCAGTATTTT
CDR3: CASSGGTSGGTDTQYF

V: TRBV27
size: once
D: -
J: TRBJ2-2
DNA: TGTGCCAGCAGTCCGGACACGGGTCCGAACACCGGGGAGCTGTTTTTT
CDR3: CASSPDTGPNTGELFF

V: TRBV2
size: -
D: -
J: TRBJ1-5
DNA: TGTGCCAGCAGTGAGTTTCCAGGTCTTCAGCCCCAGCATTTT
CDR3: CASSEFPGLQPQHF

V: TRBV6-5
size: -
D: -
J: TRBJ2-2
DNA: TGTGCCAGCAGGCCCGGTGGAGTAGAGCTGTTTTTT
CDR3: CASRPGGVELFF

V: TRBV30
size: -
D: -
J: TRBJ1-5
DNA: TGTGCCTGGAGTGTAAGAGGATTTGGGAGCAATCAGCCCCAGCATTTT
CDR3: CAWSVRGFGSNQPQHF

V: TRBV7-2
size: -
D: TRBD2
J: TRBJ2-2
DNA: TGTGCCAGCAGCTTAGCCTTGGGACTAGCGGGAGGCCCCACCGGGGAGCTGTTTTTT
CDR3: CASSLALGLAGGPTGELFF

V: TRBV6-4
size: -
D: TRBD1
J: TRBJ1-1
DNA: TGTGCCAGCAGTGACTCGACAGGGTATGAGGGGGCACCAGCTTTCTTT
CDR3: CASSDSTGYEGAPAFF

V: TRBV2
size: -
D: TRBD1
J: TRBJ1-5
DNA: TGTGCCAGCAGTTCCCTCGGGACAGATCAGCCCCAGCATTTT
CDR3: CASSSLGTDQPQHF

V: TRBV25-1
size: -
D: -
J: TRBJ1-1
DNA: TGTGCCAAACAAGCAGGAATGAACACTGAAGCTTTCTTT
CDR3: CAKQAGMNTEAFF

V: TRBV7-9
size: -
D: TRBD2
J: TRBJ2-1
DNA: TGTGCCAGCAGCATCGCCCTAGCGGCCTACAATGAGCAGTTCTTC
CDR3: CASSIALAAYNEQFF